The 3 T cell receptor beta chains below all came from one sample that was sequenced in a study of blood T cell repertoires in COVID-19. Assay: immunoSEQ multiplex PCR; the TCRdb copy retains only in-frame clones and omits some. The sample contains about 500,000 clones, around 90% of which appear only once. The sequenced sample was PBMCs or T cells enriched from blood (not recorded which). The receptors come from a woman younger than 35 who had recovered from COVID-19.

V gene TRBV27 combines with J gene TRBJ1-4, with 10 nucleotides matching TRBD1. The CDR3 length is 14 residues. V dropped 9 bases and J dropped 7; count of bases not matched to a gene: 8. CDR1 MNHEY and CDR2 SMNVEV come from the germline V gene (reference sequence). CDR3 nucleotides: TGTGCCAGAGAGGACAGGGGGGTTCGTGAAAAACTGTTTTTT. Translating gives CAREDRGVREKLFF. The full variable domain, in which reference TRBV27 and TRBJ1-4 provide the parts outside the CDR3, is EAQVTQNPRYLITVTGKKLTVTCSQNMNHEYMSWYRQDPGLGLRQIYYSMNVEVTDKGDVPEGYKVSRKEKRNFPLILESPSPNQTSLYFCAREDRGVREKLFFGSGTQLSVL.

The DNA for the CDR3 is TGTGCCAGCAGTTTATCTGTCAGGGGAGAGACCCAGTACTTC. Its protein is CASSLSVRGETQYF. This chain links TRBV27 with TRBJ2-5, with TRBD1 as a possible D gene (6 bases). Germline V CDR1 and CDR2: MNHEY, SMNVEV (reference sequence). V lost 0 bases to trimming and J lost 4 bases, with 9 bases between them. This CDR3 comprises 14 residues.

This clone was observed a single time. The chain joins TRBV3-1 (or the pseudogene TRBV3-2) to TRBJ1-1; no firm D call. The germline V gene encodes CDR1 LGHDT and CDR2 YNNKEL (reference sequence). V was clipped by 3 bases and J by 1 base, with 12 bases between them. The CDR3 has 15 amino acids. CDR3 region: CASSHRGKANTEAFF. The CDR3 DNA follows: TGTGCCAGCAGCCACAGAGGGAAGGCGAACACTGAAGCTTTCTTT.